Listed here are 20 T cell receptor beta chains from one sample, sequenced in a study of T cells expressing NK-cell markers. TCRdb reworked the 5' RACE reads into one entry per CDR3 protein, no DNA. In total, the table holds roughly 380,000 distinct CDR3 sequences. The sample taken for sequencing was blood T cells: a sorted CD56 or NKG2C T cell subset, CD4+ or CD8+ T cells, or bulk PBMC T cells (not recorded which). Source of these receptors: a man aged 18 to 69 in good health.

The chain recombines TRBV6-5 with TRBJ1-5. Germline loops: CDR1 MNHEY, CDR2 SVGAGI. The CDR3 runs to 12 residues. CDR3 loop: CASRNANQPQHF.

This rearrangement joins TRBV11-2 to TRBJ2-7; TCRdb reports TRBD2, a call that lacks DNA to check it against. The CDR3 spans 16 residues. CDR1 is SGHAT, CDR2 FQNNGV, per germline. The CDR3 sequence is CASSLDRLANPYEQYF. Using reference TRBV11-2 and TRBJ2-7 for the parts outside the CDR3, the full variable domain is EAGVAQSPRYKIIEKRQSVAFWCNPISGHATLYWYQQILGQGPKLLIQFQNNGVVDDSQLPKDRFSAERLKGVDSTLKIQPAKLEDSAVYLCASSLDRLANPYEQYFGPGTRLTVT.

The chain links TRBV20-1 to TRBJ1-2; TCRdb indicates TRBD1, and absent DNA this call remains unverified. CDR3 length: 15 residues. Looked up from germline, CDR1 is DFQATT and CDR2 is SNEGSKA (reference sequence). CDR3 sequence reads: CSARKGQGSNYGYTF.

V and J are TRBV5-8 and TRBJ2-7; TCRdb calls TRBD1, which cannot be checked without DNA. Germline V gene data show CDR1 as SGHTS and CDR2 as YDEGEE. CDR3 size: 14 residues. CDR3 sequence: CASSPTPGIYEQYF.

This rearrangement joins TRBV7-2 to TRBJ2-3; absent DNA, TCRdb's TRBD2 call cannot be checked. Germline values: CDR1 SGHTA, CDR2 FQGNSA. The CDR3 totals 15 residues. The CDR3 sequence is CASSRGPAPADTQYF.

The chain links TRBV6-1 to TRBJ1-5; TCRdb outputs TRBD1, but without DNA this stays unchecked. The CDR3 totals 16 residues. The germline gives CDR1 MNHNS, CDR2 SASEGT. The CDR3 sequence: CASSRSRGNSNQPQHF.

The chain employs TRBV3-1 and TRBJ1-5; checking the TCRdb D call of TRBD1 is not possible without DNA. This CDR3 spans 13 amino acids. CDR1 is LGHDT and CDR2 is YNNKEL in the germline V gene (reference sequence). CDR3 sequence: CASSARTAQPQHF.

The chain joins TRBV7-2 to TRBJ2-3; TCRdb calls TRBD1, which cannot be checked without DNA. Germline values: CDR1 SGHTA, CDR2 FQGNSA. The CDR3 totals 16 residues. CDR3 in amino acids: CASSLAGGPGTDTQYF.

The V call is TRBV12-3 or TRBV12-4, the J call TRBJ2-1; TCRdb outputs TRBD1, but without DNA this stays unchecked. CDR3 length: 14 amino acids. CDR3 sequence reads: CASRTGRSYNEQFF.

The gene calls are TRBV5-1 and TRBJ1-2; the TCRdb D gene call, TRBD1, has no DNA to confirm it. Germline CDR1 is SGHRS and CDR2 is YFSETQ. The CDR3 spans 14 residues. The CDR3 protein is CASSPSGRGDGYTF.

The genes are TRBV11-2 and TRBJ2-7; TCRdb proposes TRBD1, but this gene call is untestable without DNA. Germline V gives CDR1 SGHAT, CDR2 FQNNGV. The CDR3 extends over 16 amino acids. The CDR3 spells CASSSVGTVSSYEQYF.

J is TRBJ2-3 and V is TRBV20-1; checking the TCRdb D call of TRBD1 is not possible without DNA. The CDR3 covers 12 residues. CDR1 and CDR2 from the germline V gene are DFQATT and SNEGSKA (reference sequence). CDR3 protein: CSAGGPGVAQYF.

The J gene is TRBJ2-7, the V gene TRBV7-9; TCRdb reports TRBD1, a call that lacks DNA to check it against. CDR3 size: 16 residues. Germline values: CDR1 SEHNR, CDR2 FQNEAQ (reference sequence). The CDR3 region is CASSPSEMGHQYEQYF.

The chain joins TRBV7-9 to TRBJ2-3. CDR1 and CDR2 from the germline V gene are SEHNR and FQNEAQ (reference sequence). The CDR3 length is 13 residues. The CDR3 protein is CASSLVQIDTQYF.

The rearrangement joins TRBV20-1 to TRBJ2-7; TCRdb indicates TRBD1, and absent DNA this call remains unverified. Germline V gives CDR1 DFQATT, CDR2 SNEGSKA (reference sequence). The CDR3 extends over 12 amino acids. CDR3 loop: CSASWGVYEQYF.

This chain uses TRBV12-3 or TRBV12-4 with TRBJ1-2. The CDR3 has 15 residues. The CDR3 is CASSFWPSENYGYTF.

The V gene is TRBV5-1, the J gene TRBJ2-2. The CDR3 is 15 amino acids. Germline CDR1 and CDR2: SGHRS and YFSETQ. CDR3: CASNAAYGNTGELFF.

This chain uses TRBV28 with TRBJ1-2. The CDR3 is 11 residues long. CDR1 is MDHEN and CDR2 is SYDVKM in the germline V gene. The CDR3: CASSWGIGYTF.

V and J are TRBV3-1 and TRBJ2-3; TCRdb's D call, TRBD1, is unchecked because there is no DNA. The CDR3 covers 16 residues. Germline values: CDR1 LGHDT, CDR2 YNNKEL (reference sequence). Here the CDR3 reads CASSRRGGRSTDTQYF.

The CDR3 loop is CSVTGQRENYGYTF. The rearrangement uses TRBV29-1 and TRBJ1-2; TCRdb's D gene call, TRBD1, goes unchecked for lack of DNA. CDR1 and CDR2 (germline): SQVTM, ANQGSEA. The length of the CDR3 is 14 residues.